These T cell receptor beta chains were read from a single sample in a study of CXCR3-negative and CXCR3-positive naive CD8 T cells. Reanalyzing the 5' RACE reads, TCRdb keeps one entry per CDR3 protein, without DNA. The table lists about 39,000 distinct CDR3 sequences, with approximately 8% in the top ten. Sequencing was performed on memory CD8+ T cells from blood. The receptors were sampled from a human donor in good health. Some clones in this sample may be carry-over from other donors' samples. The CDR3 runs from the conserved cysteine through the conserved F or W. Clone size is shown for a subset of rows, as once, few, many or a class of expanded clone.

abundance,v_gene,j_gene,CDR3aa
-,TRBV7-8,TRBJ2-4,CASSYRSVTYDLRTKNIQYF
-,TRBV28,TRBJ2-1,CASIQSGSSYNEQFF
-,TRBV6-2/TRBV6-3,TRBJ2-7,CASSYLSSYEQYF
-,TRBV6-1,TRBJ2-7,CASTSGQHVEQYF
-,TRBV14,TRBJ2-7,CASSQGTLTGSYEQYF
-,TRBV29-1,TRBJ2-3,CSVEVRWSHTDTQYF
-,TRBV12-3/TRBV12-4,TRBJ2-3,CASSPQRGRFTDTQYF
-,TRBV7-9,TRBJ2-3,CASSLPEGTSGGSSTDTQYF
medium-sized,TRBV30,TRBJ1-2,CAWSPATLIYGYTF
-,TRBV4-3,TRBJ2-7,CASSQGIPYEQYF
-,TRBV4-3,TRBJ1-1,CASSQDIGGPGEAFF
-,TRBV18,TRBJ2-1,CASSPLADYIEQFF
-,TRBV29-1,TRBJ2-7,CSVEGSTYEQYF
-,TRBV7-6,TRBJ2-7,CASSLTETYEQYF
-,TRBV4-3,TRBJ2-1,CASSPLGGEQFF
-,TRBV12-3/TRBV12-4,TRBJ1-5,CASSLAISNQPQHF
-,TRBV12-3/TRBV12-4,TRBJ2-5,CASRTDRGETQYF
-,TRBV4-3,TRBJ1-6,CASSQAGWQGVRSYNSPLHF
-,TRBV7-9,TRBJ1-1,CASSFPTLTTYTEAFF
-,TRBV5-6,TRBJ1-5,CASSPWDRFSNQPQHF
-,TRBV20-1,TRBJ2-1,CSARISYSGGLNEQFF
-,TRBV7-9,TRBJ2-2,CASSSSSGAGGELFF
-,TRBV5-5,TRBJ2-1,CASSLIDEQFF
-,TRBV5-1,TRBJ1-1,CASSLGGINEAFF
-,TRBV12-3/TRBV12-4,TRBJ1-1,CASSFTQGTEAFF
-,TRBV20-1,TRBJ2-3,CSARGLAGGVTDTQYF
-,TRBV27,TRBJ2-3,CASSTRGSADTQYF
-,TRBV7-9,TRBJ2-7,CASGGFTPNYEQYF
-,TRBV7-2,TRBJ2-1,CASSLGFGNEQFF
-,TRBV7-2,TRBJ2-1,CATGGGAYNEQFF
-,TRBV5-6,TRBJ2-5,CASSEDRDQETQYF
-,TRBV7-9,TRBJ2-5,CASSNRDSQETQYF
-,TRBV12-3/TRBV12-4,TRBJ2-1,CASTLSSNEQFF
-,TRBV7-2,TRBJ1-4,CASSPGTLLGEKLFF
-,TRBV7-9,TRBJ2-7,CASREDTYEQYF
-,TRBV12-3/TRBV12-4,TRBJ2-1,CASSSMNKNNEQFF
medium-sized,TRBV7-6,TRBJ2-5,CASSLGRGRQETQYF
medium-sized,TRBV19,TRBJ2-3,CASRSGTTSTDTQYF
-,TRBV12-3/TRBV12-4,TRBJ1-5,CASSPENNQPQHF
-,TRBV28,TRBJ2-1,CASSPPGQDHHPMNEQFF
-,TRBV7-9,TRBJ2-1,CASSLTYNEQFF
-,TRBV4-3,TRBJ1-2,CASGRRGTDGYTF
-,TRBV7-9,TRBJ2-5,CASSSTGGQETQYF
-,TRBV20-1,TRBJ1-2,CSASPHRGNYGYTF